This T cell receptor beta chain was obtained from a study of control samples from healthy donors and cancer patients. The table lists this clone with a few counts. Sequenced by immunoSEQ multiplex PCR; TCRdb stores in-frame clones only, minus some. This table has 400,000 to 500,000 clones, roughly 90% appearing once. This CDR3 has 13 amino acids. V lost 1 base and J 7 bases, leaving 8 bases between the germline ends. CDR1 and CDR2 (germline): LGHDT, YNNKEL (reference sequence). This chain uses TRBV3-1 (or the pseudogene TRBV3-2) with TRBJ2-1; unclear D gene. Sequenced: PBMCs. The TCR originated in a man aged 35-49 years with head and neck cancer. CDR3 protein: CASSQVVANEQFF. The DNA for the CDR3 is TGTGCCAGCAGCCAAGTCGTAGCAAATGAGCAGTTCTTC.